Below are 27 T cell receptor beta chains sequenced from a single sample in a study of early T cells in non-severe SARS-CoV-2 infection. TCRdb reprocessed the 5' RACE reads with MiXCR, giving one entry per CDR3 protein. This sample has around 67,000 distinct CDR3 sequences, with around 13% found just once. The sample consisted of whole blood. Every receptor here comes from an adult who was a healthcare worker with PCR-confirmed SARS-CoV-2 infection or an uninfected control (not recorded which).

This clonotype was detected ten times or more. The chain has TRBV19 and TRBJ2-7, with TRBD2 identical over 15 bases. Losses at the gene ends were 4 bases for V and 6 bases for J; bases not matched to a gene: 4. Germline values: CDR1 LNHDA, CDR2 SQIVND (reference sequence). The CDR3 contains 15 residues. CDR3 residues: CASSTAGLAGGEQYF. DNA of the CDR3: TGTGCCAGTAGTACTGCGGGACTAGCGGGAGGCGAGCAGTACTTC.

This clonotype was seen many times. The CDR3 is CATRERGTSTDTQYF. The CDR3 DNA sequence: TGTGCCACCCGAGAGAGGGGTACTAGCACAGATACGCAGTATTTT. This chain links TRBV24-1 with TRBJ2-3; D assignment may be TRBD1 or TRBD2 (5 bases each). This CDR3 region has 15 residues. Per germline, CDR1 KGHDR and CDR2 SFDVKD. Trimming removed 9 bases at V and 0 bases at J, with 15 bases between.

The table lists this clonotype with many counts. V is TRBV18 and J is TRBJ2-3, with D possibly TRBD2 on 5 matching bases. Germline CDR1 and CDR2: KGHSH and LQKENI. CDR3 length: 14 amino acids. The ends were cut back, 3 bases at V and 0 bases at J, with 7 bases in the middle. The DNA of the CDR3 is TGTGCCAGCTCACCCGGACTGAGCACAGATACGCAGTATTTT. Its translation: CASSPGLSTDTQYF.

This clonotype was found many times. The V gene is TRBV7-9, the J gene TRBJ1-6, with D possibly matching TRBD1 (5 bases). V was clipped by 5 bases and J by 7 bases, with 9 bases between them. In germline, CDR1 is SEHNR, CDR2 FQNEAQ (reference sequence). CDR3 length: 13 residues. Here the CDR3 DNA reads TGTGCCAGCAGCGCGACAGTAAATTCACCCCTCCACTTT. Residues: CASSATVNSPLHF.

This clonotype has ten or more counts. The V and J genes are TRBV20-1 and TRBJ1-5; unclear D gene. Deletions cut 3 bases from V and 3 bases from J, with 9 bases between. This CDR3 is built from 13 residues. CDR1 is DFQATT, CDR2 SNEGSKA, per germline (reference sequence). The CDR3 sequence is CSASPDLNQPQHF. The CDR3 coding sequence is TGCAGTGCTAGCCCGGACCTCAATCAGCCCCAGCATTTT.

The V call is TRBV6-5, the J call TRBJ2-7; possibly TRBD1 for D (5 bases). This CDR3 contains 13 residues. Trimming cost V 6 bases and J 6 bases, with 15 bases left between them. Germline V gene sequence: CDR1 MNHEY, CDR2 SVGAGI. The CDR3 DNA reads TGTGCCAGCAGCTTCGCAGGGATCACCGAGCAGTACTTC. It codes for CASSFAGITEQYF.

This clonotype was counted between two and nine times. The gene calls are TRBV10-3 and TRBJ2-7, with 9 bases lining up with TRBD1. CDR1 and CDR2 (germline): ENHRY, SYGVKD. CDR3 length equals 15 residues. Losses at the gene ends were 6 bases for V and 0 bases for J; bases not matched to a gene: 6. Here the CDR3 DNA reads TGTGCCATCAGGGAGACAGGGGGTAACTCCTACGAGCAGTACTTC. Its protein is CAIRETGGNSYEQYF.

This clonotype has ten or more counts. V gene TRBV15 combines with J gene TRBJ2-1; D remains unclear. Germline assignment: CDR1 LNHNV and CDR2 YYDKDF (reference sequence). The CDR3 covers 10 residues. V lost 9 bases to trimming and J lost 5 bases, with 5 bases between them. Here the CDR3 reads CATQNNEQFF. CDR3 in DNA: TGTGCCACGCAAAACAATGAGCAGTTCTTC.

The J gene is TRBJ2-7, the V gene TRBV6-1; no clear D gene. The CDR3 loop spans 11 amino acids. With 6 bases removed from V and 6 bases from J, the gap between germline ends came to 9 bases. In germline, CDR1 is MNHNS, CDR2 SASEGT. CDR3 sequence: CASRVYFEQYF. The CDR3 coding sequence is TGTGCCAGCAGGGTATATTTCGAGCAGTACTTC.

This clonotype was seen ten or more times. This chain links TRBV7-2 with TRBJ2-2; 9 nucleotides match TRBD1. The CDR3 has 14 residues. Germline V gene data show CDR1 as SGHTA and CDR2 as FQGNSA. The V gene end was trimmed by 5 bases and the J gene end by 8 bases; junction bases not matched to a gene: 6. CDR3 residues: CASSPQGAGGELFF. In DNA, the CDR3 is TGTGCCAGCAGCCCACAGGGGGCAGGTGGGGAGCTGTTTTTT.

J is TRBJ2-7 and V is TRBV9; the match to TRBD2 covers 7 bases. Trimming removed 0 bases from V and 5 bases from J; junction bases left unmatched: 8. Germline loops: CDR1 SGDLS, CDR2 YYNGEE. The CDR3 extends over 15 amino acids. The CDR3: CASSVGRGGSDEQYF. The CDR3, as DNA: TGTGCCAGCAGCGTAGGTAGGGGAGGGAGCGACGAGCAGTACTTC.

This clonotype was detected many times. Here the CDR3 DNA reads TGTGCCAGTAGTAAACAGGAGGGACAACTGTTTTTT. Its translation is CASSKQEGQLFF. The V gene is TRBV19, the J gene TRBJ1-4; maybe TRBD1 (5 bases). V was pared by 4 bases and J by 12 bases, with 12 bases between. This CDR3 spans 12 amino acids. Germline V gene sequence: CDR1 LNHDA, CDR2 SQIVND (reference sequence).

This clonotype was seen repeatedly, ten times or more. The genes are TRBV3-1 and TRBJ1-1, with TRBD1 identical over 7 bases. Germline lookup yields CDR1 LGHDT and CDR2 YNNKEL (reference sequence). The ends lost 4 bases at V and 7 bases at J; junction bases unmatched: 6. The CDR3 sequence is 13 residues long. The CDR3 region is CASSRGTEREAFF. CDR3 DNA: TGTGCCAGCAGCCGAGGGACAGAACGTGAAGCTTTCTTT. Filled out from reference TRBV3-1 and TRBJ1-1, the complete variable domain reads DTAVSQTPKYLVTQMGNDKSIKCEQNLGHDTMYWYKQDSKKFLKIMFSYNNKELIINETVPNRFSPKSPDKAHLNLHINSLELGDSAVYFCASSRGTEREAFFGQGTRLTVV.

This clonotype was counted a few times. The chain carries TRBV11-2 and TRBJ1-5; D is unresolved. The V end lost 1 base, the J end lost 2 bases, and 12 bases lay between the germline ends. CDR3 length: 16 residues. Germline V gene sequence: CDR1 SGHAT, CDR2 FQNNGV. This CDR3 reads CASSLGLRDGNQPQHF. The CDR3 DNA sequence: TGTGCCAGCAGCTTAGGCCTCCGAGACGGCAATCAGCCCCAGCATTTT.

This clonotype was seen repeatedly, ten times or more. The DNA of the CDR3 is TGTGCCACCAGTGACCGGTGGGGAGAGACCCAGTACTTC. This translates into CATSDRWGETQYF. The chain is built from TRBV24-1 and TRBJ2-5; D gene unclear. Trimming pared 4 bases from V and 4 bases from J, leaving 9 bases between. The CDR3 has 13 amino acids. Germline loops: CDR1 KGHDR, CDR2 SFDVKD.

This clonotype has more than one count but fewer than ten. This chain joins TRBV28 and TRBJ2-7; TRBD1 aligns across 7 bases. The CDR3 is made up of 15 amino acids. Germline lookup yields CDR1 MDHEN and CDR2 SYDVKM. With V trimmed by 7 bases and J by 3 bases, 12 bases remained unmatched. The CDR3, as DNA: TGTGCCAGCACCTCCGGGGCAGGGGGTATCTACGAGCAGTACTTC. It translates to CASTSGAGGIYEQYF. The whole variable domain, remainder taken from reference TRBV28 and TRBJ2-7, is DVKVTQSSRYLVKRTGEKVFLECVQDMDHENMFWYRQDPGLGLRLIYFSYDVKMKEKGDIPEGYSVSREKKERFSLILESASTNQTSMYLCASTSGAGGIYEQYFGPGTRLTVT.

In its sample, this clonotype was seen many times. The chain uses TRBV6-6 and TRBJ1-1; tentatively, D is TRBD1 (6 bases). V dropped 3 bases and J dropped 5 bases, with 13 bases sitting between them. Germline V CDR1 and CDR2: MNHNY, SVGAGI (reference sequence). The CDR3 totals 14 residues. The CDR3 bases are TGTGCCAGCAGTTATCAGGGGCGGATAACTGAAGCTTTCTTT. Translation: CASSYQGRITEAFF.

This clonotype was observed at least ten times. This chain connects TRBV5-6 to TRBJ2-7, with a tentative D call TRBD2 (6 bases). Trimming removed 5 bases at V and 3 bases at J, with 15 bases between. Germline V CDR1 and CDR2: SGHDT, YYEEEE. This CDR3 comprises 14 residues. CDR3 sequence (DNA): TGTGCCAGCAGGCCTTCCGGAGGGCGCTACGAGCAGTACTTC. Residues: CASRPSGGRYEQYF.

This chain uses TRBV29-1 with TRBJ2-3; 10 nucleotides agree with TRBD2. CDR3 length: 14 amino acids. V shed 2 bases and J 2 bases; nucleotides not matched to a gene: 1. Germline V gives CDR1 SQVTM, CDR2 ANQGSEA. The CDR3 loop is CSVELAGVTDTQYF. CDR3 bases: TGCAGCGTTGAACTAGCGGGAGTCACAGATACGCAGTATTTT.

This clonotype has at least ten counts. This chain uses TRBV27 with TRBJ2-6; a weak D match, TRBD1 (5 bases). The V and J ends lost 4 bases and 2 bases respectively, with 12 bases between them. Per germline, CDR1 MNHEY and CDR2 SMNVEV (reference sequence). The CDR3 is 16 residues long. DNA for the CDR3: TGTGCCAGCAGTTCCCCTTTCAGGGCTGGGGCCAACGTCCTGACTTTC. Amino acids: CASSSPFRAGANVLTF.

This clonotype was detected ten times or more. The chain combines TRBV14 with TRBJ2-7, with D perhaps TRBD1 or TRBD2 (5 bases each). The CDR3 runs 16 residues. Germline values: CDR1 SGHDN, CDR2 FVKESK. V lost 0 bases and J lost 5, with 17 bases in between. DNA of the CDR3: TGTGCCAGCAGCCAAGATCTTCCGGGGCTCGGCCACGAGCAGTACTTC. As protein: CASSQDLPGLGHEQYF.

This clonotype was seen at least ten times. The V gene is TRBV24-1, the J gene TRBJ2-2; D gene uncertain. The V gene's germline CDR1 is KGHDR and CDR2 SFDVKD. Deletions cut 3 bases from V and 8 bases from J, with 18 bases between. The CDR3 sequence is 16 residues long. The CDR3 DNA is TGTGCCACCAGTGATCCCTTGGGGATGGATACTGGGGAGCTGTTTTTT. Translation gives CATSDPLGMDTGELFF.

Of note for this clonotype: Just one base apart from a much larger clone, this may be a read error. V is TRBV7-9 and J is TRBJ1-4, with 7 bases fitting TRBD1. The CDR3 covers 13 residues. The germline V gene has CDR1 SEHNR and CDR2 FQNEAQ (reference sequence). DNA for the CDR3: TGTGCCACCGTTGAGGGGGCTAATAAAAAACTGTTTTTT. This codes for CATVEGANKKLFF.

There are a few counts of this clonotype. The chain links TRBV5-4 to TRBJ2-3, with D uncertain. The CDR3 contains 14 residues. V was shortened by 0 bases and J by 0 bases, with 5 bases between the two germline ends. Germline assignment: CDR1 SGHNT and CDR2 YYREEE (reference sequence). The CDR3 region has the DNA TGTGCCAGCAGCTTGGCCACTAGCACAGATACGCAGTATTTT. Its protein is CASSLATSTDTQYF.

This clonotype was seen many times. The J gene is TRBJ2-7, the V gene TRBV7-9, with unresolved D. V lost 6 bases and J 1 base, leaving 7 bases between the germline ends. The CDR3 runs to 12 residues. Germline loops: CDR1 SEHNR, CDR2 FQNEAQ (reference sequence). CDR3 loop: CASRATSYEQYF. The CDR3 region has the DNA TGTGCCAGCAGAGCCACTTCCTACGAGCAGTACTTC.

This clonotype was found many times. The rearrangement joins TRBV12-3 or TRBV12-4 to TRBJ1-5; unclear D gene. The CDR3 has 14 residues. The germline V and J ends were trimmed by 1 base and 5 bases, with 9 bases remaining between them. The CDR3 region is CASSLGGFHQPQHF. DNA for the CDR3: TGTGCCAGCAGTTTAGGGGGATTCCATCAGCCCCAGCATTTT.

This clonotype was detected a few times. The V and J genes are TRBV29-1 and TRBJ2-2, with D unclear. Per germline, CDR1 SQVTM and CDR2 ANQGSEA. The ends were cut back, 3 bases at V and 1 base at J, with 6 bases in the middle. The CDR3 totals 13 residues. CDR3 sequence (DNA): TGCAGCGTTGACCCAGGGAACACCGGGGAGCTGTTTTTT. Its protein product is CSVDPGNTGELFF.